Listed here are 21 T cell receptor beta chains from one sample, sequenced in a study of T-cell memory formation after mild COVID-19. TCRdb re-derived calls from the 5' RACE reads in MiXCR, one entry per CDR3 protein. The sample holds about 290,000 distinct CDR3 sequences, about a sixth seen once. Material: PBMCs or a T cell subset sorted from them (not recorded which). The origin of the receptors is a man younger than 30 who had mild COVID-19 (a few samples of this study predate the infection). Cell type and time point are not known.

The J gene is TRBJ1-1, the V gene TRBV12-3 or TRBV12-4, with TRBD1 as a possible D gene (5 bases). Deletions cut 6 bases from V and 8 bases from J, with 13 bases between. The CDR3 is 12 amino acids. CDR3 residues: CASRSKGIEAFF. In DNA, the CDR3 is TGTGCCAGCAGGTCTAAGGGGATAGAAGCTTTCTTT.

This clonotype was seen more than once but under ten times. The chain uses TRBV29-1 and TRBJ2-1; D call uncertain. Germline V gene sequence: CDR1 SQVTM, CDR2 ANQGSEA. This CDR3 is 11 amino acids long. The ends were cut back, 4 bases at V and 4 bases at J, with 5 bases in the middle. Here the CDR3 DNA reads TGCAGCGTTGCCAGATACAATGAGCAGTTCTTC. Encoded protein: CSVARYNEQFF.

The CDR3 protein is CASSRTGGENIQYF. DNA for the CDR3: TGTGCCAGCAGTCGAACAGGGGGAGAAAACATTCAGTACTTC. The chain links TRBV3-1 to TRBJ2-4, with 8 bases lining up with TRBD1. The J segment lost 5 bases and the V segment lost 6 bases, leaving 6 bases of the junction unmatched. The CDR3 loop spans 14 amino acids. Germline assignment: CDR1 LGHDT and CDR2 YNNKEL (reference sequence).

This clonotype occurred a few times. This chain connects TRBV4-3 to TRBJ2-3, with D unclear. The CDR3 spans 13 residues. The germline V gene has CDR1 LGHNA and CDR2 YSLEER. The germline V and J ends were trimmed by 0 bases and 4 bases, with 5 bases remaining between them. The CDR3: CASSQERADTQYF. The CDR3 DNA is TGCGCCAGCAGCCAAGAAAGGGCAGATACGCAGTATTTT.

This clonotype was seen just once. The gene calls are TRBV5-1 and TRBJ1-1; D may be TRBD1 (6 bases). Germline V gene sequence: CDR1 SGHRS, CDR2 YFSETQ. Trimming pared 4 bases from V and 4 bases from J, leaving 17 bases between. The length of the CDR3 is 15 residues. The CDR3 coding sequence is TGCGCCAGCAGCAACCCCACAGGGACGGGCACTGAAGCTTTCTTT. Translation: CASSNPTGTGTEAFF.

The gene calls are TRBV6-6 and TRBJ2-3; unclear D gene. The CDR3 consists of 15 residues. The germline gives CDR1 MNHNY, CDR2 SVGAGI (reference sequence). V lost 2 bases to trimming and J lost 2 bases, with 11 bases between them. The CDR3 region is CASSYLTADTDTQYF. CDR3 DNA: TGTGCCAGCAGTTACCTGACTGCCGACACAGATACGCAGTATTTT.

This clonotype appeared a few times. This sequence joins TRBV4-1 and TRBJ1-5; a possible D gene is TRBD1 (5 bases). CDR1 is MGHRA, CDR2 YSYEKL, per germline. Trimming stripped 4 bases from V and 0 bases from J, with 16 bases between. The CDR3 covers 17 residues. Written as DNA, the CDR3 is TGCGCCAGCAGCCTACAAGGTGGGGGGGATAGCAATCAGCCCCAGCATTTT. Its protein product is CASSLQGGGDSNQPQHF.

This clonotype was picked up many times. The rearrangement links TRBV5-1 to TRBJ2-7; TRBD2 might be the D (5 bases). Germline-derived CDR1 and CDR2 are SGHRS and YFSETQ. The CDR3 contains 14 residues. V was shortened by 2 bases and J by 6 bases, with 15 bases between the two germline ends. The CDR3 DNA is TGCGCCAGCAGCTTAAGAGGGTCTCTTCTCGAGCAGTACTTC. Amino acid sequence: CASSLRGSLLEQYF. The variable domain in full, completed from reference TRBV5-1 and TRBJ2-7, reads KAGVTQTPRYLIKTRGQQVTLSCSPISGHRSVSWYQQTPGQGLQFLFEYFSETQRNKGNFPGRFSGRQFSNSRSEMNVSTLELGDSALYLCASSLRGSLLEQYFGPGTRLTVT.

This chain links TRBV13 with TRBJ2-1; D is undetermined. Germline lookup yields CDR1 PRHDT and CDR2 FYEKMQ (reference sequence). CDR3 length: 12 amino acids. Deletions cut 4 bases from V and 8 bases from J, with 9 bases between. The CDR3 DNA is TGTGCCAGCAGCTCCCTCTTGTATGAGCAGTTCTTC. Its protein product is CASSSLLYEQFF. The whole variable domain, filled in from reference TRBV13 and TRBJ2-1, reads AAGVIQSPRHLIKEKRETATLKCYPIPRHDTVYWYQQGPGQDPQFLISFYEKMQSDKGSIPDRFSAQQFSDYHSELNMSSLELGDSALYFCASSSLLYEQFFGPGTRLTVL.

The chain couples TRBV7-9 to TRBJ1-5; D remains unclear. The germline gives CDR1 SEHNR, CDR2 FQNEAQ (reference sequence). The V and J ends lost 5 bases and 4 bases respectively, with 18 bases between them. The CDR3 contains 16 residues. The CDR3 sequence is CASSPSGPLRNQPQHF. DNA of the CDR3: TGTGCCAGCAGCCCTTCCGGGCCCCTGCGGAATCAGCCCCAGCATTTT.

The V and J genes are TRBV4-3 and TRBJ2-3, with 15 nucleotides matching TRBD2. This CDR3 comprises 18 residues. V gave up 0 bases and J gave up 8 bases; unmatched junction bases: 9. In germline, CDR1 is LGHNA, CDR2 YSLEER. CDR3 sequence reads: CASSQDLGGLAGGRTQYF. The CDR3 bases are TGCGCCAGCAGCCAAGATTTGGGAGGACTAGCGGGGGGGCGTACGCAGTATTTT.

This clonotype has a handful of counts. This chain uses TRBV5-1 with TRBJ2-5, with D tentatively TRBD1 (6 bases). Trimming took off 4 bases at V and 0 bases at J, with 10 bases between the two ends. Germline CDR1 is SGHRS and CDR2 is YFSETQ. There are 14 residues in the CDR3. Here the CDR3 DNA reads TGCGCCAGCAGCGAGAGGACAGACCAAGAGACCCAGTACTTC. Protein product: CASSERTDQETQYF.

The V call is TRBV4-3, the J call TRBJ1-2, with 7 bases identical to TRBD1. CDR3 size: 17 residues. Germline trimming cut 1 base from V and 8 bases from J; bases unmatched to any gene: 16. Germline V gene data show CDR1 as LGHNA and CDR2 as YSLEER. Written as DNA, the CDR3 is TGCGCCAGCAGCCAAGGGCATGGGACAGCTGCGTCGGAGGGCTACACCTTC. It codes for CASSQGHGTAASEGYTF.

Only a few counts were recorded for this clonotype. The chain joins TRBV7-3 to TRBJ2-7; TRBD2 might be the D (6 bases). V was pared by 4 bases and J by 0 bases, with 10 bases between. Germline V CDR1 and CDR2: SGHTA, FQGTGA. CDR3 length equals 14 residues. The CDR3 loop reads CASSSSVPSYEQYF. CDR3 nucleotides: TGTGCCAGCAGCTCTAGCGTTCCCTCCTACGAGCAGTACTTC.

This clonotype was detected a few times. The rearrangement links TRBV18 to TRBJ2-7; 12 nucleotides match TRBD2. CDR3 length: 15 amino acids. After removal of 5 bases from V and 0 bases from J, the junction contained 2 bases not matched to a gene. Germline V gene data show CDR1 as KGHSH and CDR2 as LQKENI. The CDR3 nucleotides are TGTGCCAGCTCAACTAGCGGGGGGAGCTCCTACGAGCAGTACTTC. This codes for CASSTSGGSSYEQYF.

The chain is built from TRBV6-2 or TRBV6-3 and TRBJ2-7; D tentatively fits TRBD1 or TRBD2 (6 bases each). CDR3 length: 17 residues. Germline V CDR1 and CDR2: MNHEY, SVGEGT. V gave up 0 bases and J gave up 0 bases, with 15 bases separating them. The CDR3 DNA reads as TGTGCCAGCAGTTACTCAAAGAAGGGGGGTTCCTCCTACGAGCAGTACTTC. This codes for CASSYSKKGGSSYEQYF.

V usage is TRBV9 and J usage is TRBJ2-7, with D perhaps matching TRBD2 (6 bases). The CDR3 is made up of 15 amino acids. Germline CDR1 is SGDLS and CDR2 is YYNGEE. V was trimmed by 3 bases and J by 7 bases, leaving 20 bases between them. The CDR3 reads CASSAGVTRLGEQYF. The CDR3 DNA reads TGTGCCAGCAGCGCGGGAGTAACCCGCCTCGGGGAGCAGTACTTC.

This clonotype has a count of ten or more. Written as DNA, the CDR3 is TGTGCCAGCAGCCGAGTAGCGTGGAACACCGGGGAGCTGTTTTTT. It codes for CASSRVAWNTGELFF. The chain employs TRBV7-2 and TRBJ2-2, with D possibly being TRBD2 (5 bases). There are 15 residues in the CDR3. The V gene lost 5 bases and the J gene lost 1 base, with 11 bases spanning the gap. CDR1 is SGHTA and CDR2 is FQGNSA in the germline V gene.

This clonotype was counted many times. CDR3 nucleotides: TGTGCCAGCAGTGAAGAGGCGGGGCCCCCGCCCCAGCATTTT. Protein sequence: CASSEEAGPPPQHF. The rearrangement links TRBV2 to TRBJ1-5, with D possibly matching TRBD1 (5 bases). Germline values: CDR1 SNHLY, CDR2 FYNNEI. The CDR3 covers 14 residues. The V and J ends lost 1 base and 9 bases respectively, with 13 bases between them.

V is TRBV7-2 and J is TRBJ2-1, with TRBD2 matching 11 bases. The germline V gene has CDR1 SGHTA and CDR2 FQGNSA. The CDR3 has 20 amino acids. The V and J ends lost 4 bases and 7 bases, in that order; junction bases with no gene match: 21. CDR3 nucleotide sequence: TGTGCCAGCAGCTCAACCGGGACTAGCGGTATCAAAATAACTGGGAATGAGCAGTTCTTC. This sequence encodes CASSSTGTSGIKITGNEQFF.

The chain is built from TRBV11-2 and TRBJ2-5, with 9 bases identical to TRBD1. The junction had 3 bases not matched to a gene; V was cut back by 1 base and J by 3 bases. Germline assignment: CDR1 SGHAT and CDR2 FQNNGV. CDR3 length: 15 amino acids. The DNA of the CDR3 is TGTGCCAGCAGCTTAGGACAGGGGGTTAAAGAGACCCAGTACTTC. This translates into CASSLGQGVKETQYF.